This TCR beta chain was sequenced during a study of T cell responses to AZD1222 COVID-19 vaccine (dated by TCRdb to about 2021). Study-level background: AZD1222 recipients whose second dose came at about 4 weeks and those whose second dose came at about 12 weeks were combined into one group, since spike-specific TCR depth and breadth did not differ between the two schedules. Enrollment into the trials was organized by age into subgroups of 18-55, 56-69 and 70-plus years, and those subgroups contained approximately 150, 30 and 60 TCR-sequenced participants, respectively. A total of 230 to 250 trial participants underwent TCR sequencing, of whom 207 received two doses of AZD1222 and around 25 received two doses of the MenACWY control vaccine. Summary of the overall study and its limitations: Because no day 14 peak-response samples were available, the repertoires could be characterized only after the peak T cell response. Spike-specific TCR breadth and depth rose significantly after two AZD1222 doses compared with day 0 and with MenACWY recipients. Reportedly, close to half of the unique spike-specific TCRs recognized epitopes lying outside the regions that are mutated in the B.1.351 and B.1.1.7 variants. Participants were mostly white British and included more females than males, and it was suggested by the authors that clonal diversity may have been underestimated. The 56-69-year group was small, and its depth increase did not reach significance, likely because of low power. Only six AZD1222 recipients were SARS-CoV-2 seropositive at baseline, limiting conclusions about previously exposed vaccinees. The whole spike protein was spanned by vaccine-associated CD4 TCRs, and dominant responses were seen in regions 160-218 and 743-854.

The CDR3 regions of human TCRbeta chains were analyzed by immunosequencing. The study's processing was this. Repertoire TCRs were matched against a reference library of SARS-CoV-2-specific TCRs generated with the MIRA antigen-specificity platform. Breadth was defined as the fraction of unique TCRs that were SARS-CoV-2-associated. Depth was defined as the fraction of total T cells that were SARS-CoV-2-associated. Each spike-specific TCR was assigned to its reactive spike region and to a CD4 or CD8 class using the MIRA data. Log10-transformed breadth and depth values were compared by one-way ANOVA with Sidak's multiple comparisons tests. TCRdb limited this immuneACCESS table to in-frame rearrangements with V and J called. A share of clones is missing; checked studies link under half to unresolved V genes, and the rest is unexplained. V, J and clone size are those of that table, while D and trimming were read from the DNA. Recorded for this sample are 200,000 or so clones; about 87% of them occurred a single time. The ten largest clones add up to roughly 6% of the sample.

Interpreted using the paper, the time point label stands for: baseline before first vaccination. Samples from vaccinated people were obtained from the UK trials COV001 and COV002, which included a single-blind randomized controlled phase 2/3 trial of AZD1222 (ChAdOx1 nCoV-19) in healthy adults. For TCRbeta chain sequencing, PBMC samples were collected from trial participants at day 0 and at day 28 after the second dose. In regard to this clone: The antigen it recognizes is unknown. No quality values exist for individual bases; no much larger clone is one base distant.

Between the V and J ends, shortened by 3 bases and 2 bases respectively, the junction contains 10 bases. From the cysteine up to the phenylalanine, the CDR3 has a length of 14 residues. Only CDR3 DNA is held: 42 bases, read in frame from base 1. CDR1 and CDR2 were assigned from the germline V gene as SNHLY and FYNNEI. The TCR sequence derives from an adult in good health. Source: peripheral blood, taken on day 0 of AZD1222 vaccination. The rearranged segments are TRBV2 and TRBJ1-2; the D gene is unclear. CDR3 loop: CASSDRESNYGYTF. At the DNA level, the sequence is TGTGCCAGCAGTGATAGGGAATCCAACTATGGCTACACCTTC.